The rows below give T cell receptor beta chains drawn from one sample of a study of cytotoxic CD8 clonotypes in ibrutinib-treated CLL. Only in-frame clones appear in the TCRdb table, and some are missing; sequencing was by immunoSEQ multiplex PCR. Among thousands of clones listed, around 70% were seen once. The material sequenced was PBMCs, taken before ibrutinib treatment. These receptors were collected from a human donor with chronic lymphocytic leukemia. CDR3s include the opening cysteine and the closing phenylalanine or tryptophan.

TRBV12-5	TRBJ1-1	CASGFQGAEGDTEAFF
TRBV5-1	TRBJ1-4	CASSGSDYNEKLFF
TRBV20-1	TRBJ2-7	CSAREVYEQYF
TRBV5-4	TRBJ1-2	CASSLDSEVYGYTF
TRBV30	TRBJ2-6	CAWNRDRIRSGANVLTF
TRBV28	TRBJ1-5	CASSPEGSGQPQHF
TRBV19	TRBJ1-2	CASSIAVGWYGYTF
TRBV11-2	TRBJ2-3	CASSFGQGTGTQYF
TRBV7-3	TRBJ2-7	CASSKDRGTLEQYF
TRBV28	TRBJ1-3	CASSLCLGPSAGNTIYF
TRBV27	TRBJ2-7	CASRRRGGTPYEQYF
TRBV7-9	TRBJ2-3	CASTFKAGVADTQYF
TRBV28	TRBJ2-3	CASSLKADTQYF
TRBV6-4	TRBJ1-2	CAIQGPRPGLGRNYGYTF
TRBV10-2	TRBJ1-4	CASSEPSFSEKLFF
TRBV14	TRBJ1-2	CASSQRGMGSNNYGYTF
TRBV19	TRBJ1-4	CASSRMGTREKLFF
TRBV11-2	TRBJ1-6	CASSPKASGALSPLHF
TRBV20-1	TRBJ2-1	CSASGTIQFF
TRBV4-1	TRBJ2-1	CASSQDYWGSRHNEQFF
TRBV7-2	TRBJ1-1	CASSLEFGRGYAFF
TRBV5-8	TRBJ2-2	CASSGYRGTGELFF
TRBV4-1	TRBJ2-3	CASGSPSTDTQYF
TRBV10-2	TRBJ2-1	CASSDDRKTYNEQFF
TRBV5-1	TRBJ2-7	CASSRDRGYGYEQYF
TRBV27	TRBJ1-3	CASSPEGTYFSGNTIYF
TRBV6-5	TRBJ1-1	CASSYGWQGPEAFF
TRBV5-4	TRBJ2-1	CASSFGTGAANEQFF
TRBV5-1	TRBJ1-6	CASSLGQRGSPLHF
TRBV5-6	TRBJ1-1	CASSLFGGNTEAFF
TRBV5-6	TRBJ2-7	CASSPTWGGALTYEQYF
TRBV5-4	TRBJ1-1	CASSPSARGGNTEAFF
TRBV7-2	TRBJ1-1	CASSISLDTEAFF
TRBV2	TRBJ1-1	CASLSRTGGAFF
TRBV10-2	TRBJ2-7	CASTSGLAGEQYF
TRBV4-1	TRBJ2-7	CASSHKQGYEQYF
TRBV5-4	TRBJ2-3	CASSLAALDTQYF
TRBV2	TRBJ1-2	CASAGTGARGYTF